Following are 18 T cell receptor beta chains from one sample sequenced in a study of shared clonotypes between healthy human individuals. TCRdb's table, derived via immunoSEQ multiplex PCR, lists solely in-frame clones and lacks some. The repertoire holds 850,000 to 1,100,000 clones, with about 80% as singletons. The sample was memory CD4+ T cells from PBMCs. Subset given: CD45RA-negative fraction. Receptors originate from a man younger than 35 in good health. Some clones in this sample may be carry-over from other donors' samples.

This chain links TRBV6-1 with TRBJ1-5, with a weak D call TRBD1 (5 bases). V was clipped by 4 bases and J by 2 bases, with 12 bases between them. The CDR3 extends over 15 amino acids. Germline values: CDR1 MNHNS, CDR2 SASEGT. CDR3 nucleotide sequence: TGTGCCAGCAGTGCCGGGACTAGGGGCAATCAGCCCCAGCATTTT. As protein: CASSAGTRGNQPQHF.

This chain uses TRBV5-1 with TRBJ1-5; D not resolved. With 0 bases removed from V and 3 bases from J, the gap between germline ends came to 10 bases. Germline-derived CDR1 and CDR2 are SGHRS and YFSETQ. This CDR3 region has 15 residues. The CDR3 region is CASSLAGQINQPQHF. The CDR3 region has the DNA TGCGCCAGCAGCTTGGCCGGGCAAATCAATCAGCCCCAGCATTTT.

The rearrangement uses TRBV9 and TRBJ1-1; D is unresolved. This CDR3 region has 15 residues. Germline V lookup: CDR1 SGDLS, CDR2 YYNGEE. V was clipped by 0 bases and J by 4 bases, with 13 bases between them. The CDR3 reads CASSVADHRGTEAFF. The CDR3 coding sequence is TGTGCCAGCAGCGTAGCCGACCACCGGGGCACTGAAGCTTTCTTT. Using reference TRBV9 and TRBJ1-1 for the parts outside the CDR3, the full variable domain is DSGVTQTPKHLITATGQRVTLRCSPRSGDLSVYWYQQSLDQGLQFLIQYYNGEERAKGNILERFSAQQFPDLHSELNLSSLELGDSALYFCASSVADHRGTEAFFGQGTRLTVV.

This sequence joins TRBV28 and TRBJ2-7; TRBD2 agrees at 9 bases. This CDR3 is 14 amino acids long. The ends lost 6 bases at V and 0 bases at J; junction bases unmatched: 3. Per the germline V gene, CDR1 is MDHEN and CDR2 is SYDVKM. CDR3 sequence: CASRNSGSSYEQYF. The CDR3 nucleotides are TGTGCCAGCAGAAATAGCGGGAGCTCCTACGAGCAGTACTTC.

A note on this clone: Being one base from a much bigger clone, this may be a read error. The V gene is TRBV30, the J gene TRBJ2-2; 7 bases align to TRBD2. The CDR3 is 15 amino acids. Looked up from germline, CDR1 is GTSNPN and CDR2 is SVGIG (reference sequence). Here the CDR3 DNA reads TGTGCCTGGATATTAGCGGGTCTTGACACCGGGGAGCTGCTTTTT. Translated: CAWILAGLDTGELLF. Combining the CDR3 with reference TRBV30 and TRBJ2-2 gives the whole variable domain SQTIHQWPATLVQPVGSPLSLECTVEGTSNPNLYWYRQAAGRGLQLLFYSVGIGQISSEVPQNLSASRPQDRQFILSSKKLLLSDSGFYLCAWILAGLDTGELLFGEGSRLTVL.

The chain is built from TRBV7-2 and TRBJ1-2, with no clear D. The length of the CDR3 is 14 residues. Germline V lookup: CDR1 SGHTA, CDR2 FQGNSA. Trimming took off 0 bases at V and 4 bases at J, with 9 bases between the two ends. The chain's CDR3 is CASSLAATFYGYTF. The CDR3 DNA is TGTGCCAGCAGCTTAGCGGCGACGTTCTATGGCTACACCTTC.

The chain links TRBV28 to TRBJ1-1; 9 bases fit TRBD1. Germline loops: CDR1 MDHEN, CDR2 SYDVKM. The CDR3 spans 14 residues. The J segment lost 1 base and the V segment lost 7 bases, leaving 4 bases of the junction unmatched. CDR3 region: CASIPQGANTEAFF. As DNA, the CDR3 is TGTGCCAGCATCCCACAGGGGGCGAACACTGAAGCTTTCTTT.

The chain couples TRBV7-2 to TRBJ2-3; D might be TRBD2 (5 bases). CDR3 length equals 14 residues. Germline V lookup: CDR1 SGHTA, CDR2 FQGNSA. Trimming cost V 5 bases and J 4 bases, with 13 bases left between them. The CDR3: CASSQAGPADTQYF. The CDR3 nucleotides are TGTGCCAGCAGCCAGGCGGGTCCCGCAGATACGCAGTATTTT.

V gene TRBV25-1 combines with J gene TRBJ1-1; tentative D call: TRBD1 (6 bases). Germline assignment: CDR1 MGHDK and CDR2 SYGVNS. CDR3 length: 14 residues. Deletions cut 3 bases from V and 3 bases from J, with 11 bases between. This chain's CDR3 is CASSDWGGHTEAFF. DNA for the CDR3: TGTGCCAGCAGTGACTGGGGGGGGCACACTGAAGCTTTCTTT.

This clone occurred once. The chain joins TRBV7-8 to TRBJ1-3; D may be TRBD1 (5 bases). The germline V and J ends were trimmed by 3 bases and 3 bases, with 12 bases remaining between them. This CDR3 has 15 residues. Germline V gives CDR1 SGHVS, CDR2 FQNEAQ. CDR3 region: CASSFADRGGNTIYF. DNA for the CDR3: TGTGCCAGCAGCTTCGCGGATAGGGGTGGAAACACCATATATTTT.

This chain joins TRBV28 and TRBJ1-5; tentative D call: TRBD1 (5 bases). V lost 3 bases, J lost 3 bases, and 15 bases lay in between. The CDR3 is 16 residues long. Germline values: CDR1 MDHEN, CDR2 SYDVKM. For the CDR3, the DNA is TGTGCCAGCAGTTTCAGGGTAATCAGGAACAATCAGCCCCAGCATTTT. It codes for CASSFRVIRNNQPQHF.

The V call is TRBV27, the J call TRBJ2-7; D may be TRBD2 (6 bases). Germline V gene sequence: CDR1 MNHEY, CDR2 SMNVEV (reference sequence). The CDR3 sequence is 15 residues long. Trimming took off 0 bases at V and 3 bases at J, with 12 bases between the two ends. CDR3 sequence: CASSLSAGPYYEQYF. The CDR3 DNA reads TGTGCCAGCAGTTTATCGGCGGGGCCCTACTACGAGCAGTACTTC.

The chain couples TRBV9 to TRBJ2-2; no clear D. Germline CDR1 and CDR2: SGDLS and YYNGEE. This CDR3 comprises 16 residues. Trimming removed 5 bases from V and 1 base from J, with 15 bases in between. The CDR3 DNA reads TGTGCCAGCAGTGCTCGACCGGCACTGAACACCGGGGAGCTGTTTTTT. It yields the protein CASSARPALNTGELFF.

The gene calls are TRBV5-1 and TRBJ1-5, with a weak D call TRBD1 (6 bases). The V gene lost 4 bases and the J gene lost 4 bases, with 15 bases spanning the gap. In germline, CDR1 is SGHRS, CDR2 YFSETQ. CDR3 length: 15 amino acids. In nucleotides, the CDR3 is TGCGCCAGCAGCCCCGGACAGTTTCAAAATCAGCCCCAGCATTTT. It yields the protein CASSPGQFQNQPQHF.

This clone was recorded only once. V is TRBV7-9 and J is TRBJ2-2; a weak D match, TRBD2 (6 bases). Germline CDR1 and CDR2: SEHNR and FQNEAQ (reference sequence). The V and J ends lost 11 bases and 1 base respectively, with 11 bases between them. This CDR3 is 13 amino acids long. CDR3 coding DNA: TGTGCCGCCGTGGAGGGGAACACCGGGGAGCTGTTTTTT. As protein: CAAVEGNTGELFF. Using reference TRBV7-9 and TRBJ2-2 for the parts outside the CDR3, the full variable domain is DTGVSQNPRHKITKRGQNVTFRCDPISEHNRLYWYRQTLGQGPEFLTYFQNEAQLEKSRLLSDRFSAERPKGSFSTLEIQRTEQGDSAMYLCAAVEGNTGELFFGEGSRLTVL.

This clone showed up just a few times. The chain couples TRBV4-2 to TRBJ2-1, with TRBD2 matching over 10 bases. CDR1 is LGHNA and CDR2 is YNFKEQ in the germline V gene. Trimming removed 6 bases from V and 2 bases from J; junction bases left unmatched: 7. The CDR3 is made up of 16 amino acids. The CDR3 region is CASRPSTSGTYNEQFF. The CDR3 DNA sequence: TGTGCCAGCAGGCCGTCCACTAGCGGGACCTACAATGAGCAGTTCTTC.

Remarks on this clone: This may arise from a read error, as a much more abundant clone is one base away. The identical CDR3 is also encoded by other nucleotide sequences in the sample. This rearrangement joins TRBV11-2 to TRBJ2-5; 16 bases are a match to TRBD2. Per the germline V gene, CDR1 is SGHAT and CDR2 is FQNNGV. The CDR3 runs 18 residues. In nucleotides, the CDR3 is TGCGCCAGCAGCCCGGGACTAGCGGGAGGGTTGGGTTTAGAGACCCAGTACTTC. It translates to CASSPGLAGGLGLETQYF.

This clone appeared once. This chain's CDR3 is CASSWGQGGTYEQYF. CDR3 DNA sequence: TGCGCCAGCAGCTGGGGACAGGGCGGGACCTACGAGCAGTACTTC. The chain carries TRBV5-1 and TRBJ2-7; 9 bases match TRBD1. This CDR3 is built from 15 residues. Trimming removed 3 bases from V and 2 bases from J; junction bases left unmatched: 6. Germline V gene sequence: CDR1 SGHRS, CDR2 YFSETQ.